Listed here are 30 T cell receptor beta chains from one sample, sequenced in a study of T cells in tuberculosis. Here immunoSEQ multiplex PCR was the method, and the copy in TCRdb shows in-frame clones only, minus some. The table has about 58,000 clones, roughly 90% seen once. Cells were sorted from thawed PBMC rested overnight and stained with GMM-loaded CD1B tetramer, viability dye and anti-CD3. The lipid loaded on the CD1B tetramers was C32 glucose monomycolate from Rhodococcus equi. The sequencing sample was made of CD1b-GMM tetramer-negative cells sorted from PBMCs. All receptors derive from an adult woman with latent tuberculosis.

With respect to this clone: The sample carries other DNA sequences with the same CDR3. The chain couples TRBV18 to TRBJ1-2; TRBD1 matches 11 bases. With V trimmed by 3 bases and J by 4 bases, 1 base remained unmatched. The CDR3 spans 14 residues. Germline values: CDR1 KGHSH, CDR2 LQKENI. The DNA of the CDR3 is TGTGCCAGCTCACCGGACAGGGGGCCCTATGGCTACACCTTC. Translation gives CASSPDRGPYGYTF. The full variable domain, rest sourced from reference TRBV18 and TRBJ1-2, is NAGVMQNPRHLVRRRGQEARLRCSPMKGHSHVYWYRQLPEEGLKFMVYLQKENIIDESGMPKERFSAEFPKEGPSILRIQQVVRGDSAAYFCASSPDRGPYGYTFGSGTRLTVV.

V and J are TRBV5-5 and TRBJ1-4; no firm D call. This CDR3 comprises 16 residues. Germline V gives CDR1 SGHKS, CDR2 YYEKEE (reference sequence). V lost 0 bases and J lost 4, with 13 bases in between. This chain's CDR3 is CASSLAAATGNEKLFF. In DNA form, the CDR3 reads TGTGCCAGCAGCTTGGCGGCCGCCACGGGTAATGAAAAACTGTTTTTT.

About this clone itself: One end of the junction fails to match germline, which may point to a read error. The chain joins TRBV11-2 to TRBJ2-7; 11 bases are a match to TRBD2. The germline CDR1 and CDR2 sequences are SGHAT and FQNNGV. This CDR3 contains 15 residues. CDR3 region: CAGSFGSGRAYEQYF. DNA for the CDR3: TGTGCCGGCAGCTTCGGTAGCGGGAGGGCCTACGAGCAGTACTTC.

V and J are TRBV5-6 and TRBJ2-7, with D possibly matching TRBD1 (5 bases). The CDR3 sequence is 14 residues long. Trimming left V 0 bases short and J 5 bases short, with 12 bases between. Germline CDR1 is SGHDT and CDR2 is YYEEEE. CDR3 sequence reads: CASSLERGRHEQYF. The CDR3 region has the DNA TGTGCCAGCAGCTTGGAAAGGGGAAGACACGAGCAGTACTTC.

The chain has TRBV1 and TRBJ2-3; the table calls TRBD2, which could not be checked here. TRBV1 is termed a pseudogene. The CDR3 has 17 residues. In nucleotides, the CDR3 is TGCACCAGCAGCCATCCCGGACTAGCGCGATGCACAGATACGCAGTATTTT. Translation gives CTSSHPGLARCTDTQYF.

V gene TRBV6-1 combines with J gene TRBJ1-1; D is undetermined. This CDR3 contains 14 residues. Per germline, CDR1 MNHNS and CDR2 SASEGT. V was cut by 1 base and J by 3 bases, with 9 bases left in between. The CDR3 protein is CASSEVEDYTEAFF. The CDR3 coding sequence is TGTGCCAGCAGTGAAGTGGAGGACTACACTGAAGCTTTCTTT.

This rearrangement joins TRBV5-1 to TRBJ2-3, with 10 bases lining up with TRBD2. Germline V CDR1 and CDR2: SGHRS, YFSETQ. The J segment lost 8 bases and the V segment lost 4 bases, leaving 4 bases of the junction unmatched. The CDR3 spans 13 residues. The CDR3 coding sequence is TGCGCCAGCAGCCTAGCGGGAGACGGTACGCAGTATTTT. It specifies CASSLAGDGTQYF.

The J gene is TRBJ1-2, the V gene TRBV18; D not certain. Germline V gives CDR1 KGHSH, CDR2 LQKENI. CDR3 length: 13 residues. Trimming stripped 3 bases from V and 3 bases from J, with 8 bases between. The DNA for the CDR3 is TGTGCCAGCTCACCTGGGGAGGACTATGGCTACACCTTC. Translating gives CASSPGEDYGYTF.

A few counts support this clone. This sequence joins TRBV4-2 and TRBJ2-2, with no clear D. The germline V and J ends were trimmed by 1 base and 1 base, with 7 bases remaining between them. The CDR3 contains 15 residues. CDR1 and CDR2 (germline): LGHNA, YNFKEQ. CDR3: CASSQGWQNTGELFF. The CDR3 DNA follows: TGTGCCAGCAGCCAAGGATGGCAGAACACCGGGGAGCTGTTTTTT.

J is TRBJ2-5 and V is TRBV18; D may be TRBD1 (5 bases). Near its end, the DNA agrees better with TRBJ2-7, so the J call may be wrong. CDR1 is KGHSH and CDR2 is LQKENI in the germline V gene. This CDR3 is built from 13 residues. Here the CDR3 DNA reads TGTGCCAGCTCACCGGACATTGCCTACGAGCAGTACTTC. Translation: CASSPDIAYEQYF.

This rearrangement joins TRBV11-3 to TRBJ2-1; perhaps TRBD1 as D (5 bases). The germline CDR1 and CDR2 sequences are SGHNT and YENEEA. The CDR3 length is 14 residues. V gave up 2 bases and J gave up 5 bases, with 10 bases separating them. The CDR3 bases are TGTGCCAGCAGCTTATCCAGGGTACACAATGAGCAGTTCTTC. Its protein is CASSLSRVHNEQFF.

The chain links TRBV11-3 to TRBJ2-7; 11 bases fit TRBD2. CDR1 is SGHNT, CDR2 YENEEA, per germline. This CDR3 contains 15 residues. The trim removed 5 bases at V and 4 bases at J, leaving 7 bases unmatched. The CDR3 loop is CASSPRLAGRYEQYF. In DNA form, the CDR3 reads TGTGCCAGCAGCCCTAGACTAGCGGGACGGTACGAGCAGTACTTC.

The V call is TRBV29-1, the J call TRBJ2-3; 7 bases line up with TRBD1. Germline V gene data show CDR1 as SQVTM and CDR2 as ANQGSEA. The CDR3 spans 13 residues. With 6 bases clipped from V and 4 bases from J, the junction kept 7 bases outside the gene matches. The CDR3 sequence is CSVGTAGADTQYF. The CDR3, as DNA: TGCAGCGTAGGGACAGCCGGGGCAGATACGCAGTATTTT.

The J gene is TRBJ2-5, the V gene TRBV27; 9 nucleotides agree with TRBD2. CDR1 and CDR2 from the germline V gene are MNHEY and SMNVEV (reference sequence). The CDR3 runs 17 residues. Trimming took 5 bases from V and 3 from J; bases not matched to a gene: 13. Written as DNA, the CDR3 is TGTGCCAGCAGTCCCCGAGGGCAGCGGGGGGTAAAAGAGACCCAGTACTTC. This codes for CASSPRGQRGVKETQYF.

This chain joins TRBV28 and TRBJ2-6, with 10 bases aligning to TRBD1. Trimming took 5 bases from V and 0 from J; bases not matched to a gene: 7. From germline, CDR1 is MDHEN and CDR2 SYDVKM. The CDR3 loop spans 18 amino acids. CDR3 sequence reads: CASSTRQGAYSGANVLTF. The DNA for the CDR3 is TGTGCCAGCAGTACCCGACAGGGGGCGTACTCTGGGGCCAACGTCCTGACTTTC.

This rearrangement joins TRBV4-1 to TRBJ2-3; TRBD2 matches at 11 bases. The germline gives CDR1 MGHRA, CDR2 YSYEKL. The J segment lost 6 bases and the V segment lost 3 bases, leaving 14 bases of the junction unmatched. The CDR3 extends over 18 amino acids. The CDR3 region is CASSHRLAGPSSYDTQYF. The CDR3 coding sequence is TGCGCCAGCAGCCATCGACTAGCGGGACCCTCTTCTTACGATACGCAGTATTTT.

There are a few counts of this clone. This rearrangement joins TRBV5-1 to TRBJ1-2; weak D call: TRBD1 (6 bases). Germline CDR1 SGHRS, CDR2 YFSETQ. Trimming stripped 0 bases from V and 3 bases from J, with 15 bases between. The CDR3 has 16 residues. The CDR3 reads CASSLGTGQRYYGYTF. The DNA of the CDR3 is TGCGCCAGCAGCTTGGGAACAGGACAGCGTTACTATGGCTACACCTTC.

J is TRBJ1-5 and V is TRBV4-1; D is undetermined. The CDR3 sequence is 15 residues long. Germline assignment: CDR1 MGHRA and CDR2 YSYEKL. Trimming left V 2 bases short and J 2 bases short, with 10 bases between. The CDR3 bases are TGCGCCAGCAGCCAATTTTCCTTTGGCAATCAGCCCCAGCATTTT. Its protein product is CASSQFSFGNQPQHF.

CDR3 loop: CSVEGGRGNTEAFF. CDR3 DNA: TGCAGCGTTGAGGGGGGGAGGGGCAACACTGAAGCTTTCTTT. The rearrangement uses TRBV29-1 and TRBJ1-1, with TRBD1 as a possible D gene (5 bases). V was clipped by 3 bases and J by 2 bases, with 13 bases between them. The CDR3 has 14 amino acids. Germline-derived CDR1 and CDR2 are SQVTM and ANQGSEA. Variable domain in full (rest from reference TRBV29-1 and TRBJ1-1): SAVISQKPSRDICQRGTSLTIQCQVDSQVTMMFWYRQQPGQSLTLIATANQGSEATYESGFVIDKFPISRPNLTFSTLTVSNMSPEDSSIYLCSVEGGRGNTEAFFGQGTRLTVV.

This clone was seen once. V gene TRBV27 combines with J gene TRBJ1-5; D might be TRBD1 (6 bases). In germline, CDR1 is MNHEY, CDR2 SMNVEV (reference sequence). Deletions cut 4 bases from V and 6 bases from J, with 19 bases between. The CDR3 extends over 16 amino acids. For the CDR3, the DNA is TGTGCCAGCAGTTCACTTAGTCCCGCAGGGGCTCAGCCCCAGCATTTT. This translates into CASSSLSPAGAQPQHF.

This clone was detected only a few times. The junction departs from the called germline gene at one end, perhaps through a read error. The chain uses TRBV14 and TRBJ2-7, with D perhaps TRBD2 (7 bases). The CDR3 has 14 amino acids. Germline values: CDR1 SGHDN, CDR2 FVKESK. The CDR3, as DNA: TGTGCCAGCAGCCAAGCCGGAGTAGGGGGGGCGCAGGACTTC. It encodes CASSQAGVGGAQDF.

This chain uses TRBV12-5 with TRBJ1-2; 7 bases align to TRBD1. CDR1 is LGHNT and CDR2 is FRNRAP in the germline V gene. The CDR3 runs to 15 residues. The V gene end was trimmed by 1 base and the J gene end by 5 bases; junction bases not matched to a gene: 7. CDR3 loop: CASGLATGLGYGYTF. The CDR3 nucleotides are TGTGCTAGTGGTTTGGCGACAGGGTTAGGGTATGGCTACACCTTC.

This clone has only a few counts. This chain connects TRBV28 to TRBJ1-2, with TRBD1 matching over 7 bases. Unmatched junction bases numbered 12, after V lost 8 bases and J lost 6 bases. The CDR3 totals 14 residues. CDR1 is MDHEN and CDR2 is SYDVKM in the germline V gene. CDR3 sequence: CASQGDQVENGYTF. The CDR3 DNA is TGTGCCAGCCAGGGGGACCAGGTGGAAAATGGCTACACCTTC.

The chain is built from TRBV7-2 and TRBJ2-7; 8 bases align to TRBD2. The germline V gene encodes CDR1 SGHTA and CDR2 FQGNSA. This CDR3 comprises 16 residues. V dropped 0 bases and J dropped 8; count of bases not matched to a gene: 12. This CDR3 is CASSLARVAGSHKQYF. CDR3 nucleotide sequence: TGTGCCAGCAGCTTAGCGCGCGTAGCGGGAAGTCATAAGCAGTACTTC.

V and J are TRBV19 and TRBJ1-2; no clear D gene. Per the germline V gene, CDR1 is LNHDA and CDR2 is SQIVND (reference sequence). The CDR3 extends over 12 amino acids. Trimming left V 4 bases short and J 3 bases short, with 6 bases between. For the CDR3, the DNA is TGTGCCAGTAGTAAGCTCTACTATGGCTACACCTTC. Residues: CASSKLYYGYTF.

The chain is built from TRBV7-9 and TRBJ2-7, with D possibly TRBD1 on 6 matching bases. The CDR3 runs to 11 residues. From germline, CDR1 is SEHNR and CDR2 FQNEAQ (reference sequence). V lost 7 bases, J lost 2 bases, and 6 bases lay in between. CDR3 DNA: TGTGCCAGCACAGGGGCCTACGAGCAGTACTTC. Translation gives CASTGAYEQYF. The full variable domain, completed using reference TRBV7-9 and TRBJ2-7, is DTGVSQNPRHKITKRGQNVTFRCDPISEHNRLYWYRQTLGQGPEFLTYFQNEAQLEKSRLLSDRFSAERPKGSFSTLEIQRTEQGDSAMYLCASTGAYEQYFGPGTRLTVT.

This chain connects TRBV7-9 to TRBJ2-5; D remains unclear. The V end was cut by 1 base, the J end by 5 bases, with 11 bases between. Germline loops: CDR1 SEHNR, CDR2 FQNEAQ (reference sequence). The CDR3 totals 14 residues. The CDR3, as DNA: TGTGCCAGCAGCTTAGGGTCCAGTTTGGAGACCCAGTACTTC. Encoded protein: CASSLGSSLETQYF.

This clone was seen once. The V gene is TRBV9, the J gene TRBJ2-2; TRBD1 matches at 11 bases. Germline V lookup: CDR1 SGDLS, CDR2 YYNGEE. There are 16 residues in the CDR3. V trimming: 3 bases; J trimming: 6 bases; junction bases outside the gene matches: 7. CDR3 coding DNA: TGTGCCAGCAGCGAGGGGCCGGGACAGGGGGCCGGGGAGCTGTTTTTT. The encoded protein is CASSEGPGQGAGELFF.

This clone was recorded only once. V and J are TRBV19 and TRBJ1-3, with 9 nucleotides matching TRBD1. Trimming at V came to 8 bases and at J to 1 base, leaving 6 bases not matched to a gene. The CDR3 runs 15 residues. CDR1 LNHDA and CDR2 SQIVND come from the germline V gene (reference sequence). As DNA, the CDR3 is TGTGCCAGTCGGAGGACAGGGGTTTCTGGAAACACCATATATTTT. It codes for CASRRTGVSGNTIYF.

The CDR3 DNA sequence: TGCGCCAGCATAATTCGGTGTTTGCGGGGCGCCTACGAGCAGTACTTC. Its protein product is CASIIRCLRGAYEQYF. This chain connects TRBV5-1 to TRBJ2-7; maybe TRBD2 (6 bases). The CDR3 covers 16 residues. V lost 6 bases and J lost 2, with 21 bases in between. Germline CDR1 is SGHRS and CDR2 is YFSETQ.